These 17 T cell receptor beta chains came from one sample sequenced in a study of blood T cell repertoires in COVID-19. Only in-frame clones appear in the TCRdb table, and some are missing; sequencing was by immunoSEQ multiplex PCR. The sample has around 310,000 clones, about nine tenths seen once. Sequencing was carried out using PBMCs or T cells enriched from blood (not recorded which). These receptor sequences come from a woman aged 40-49 years who had recovered from COVID-19.

This chain links TRBV7-3 with TRBJ2-7; D might be TRBD1 (5 bases). V was pared by 4 bases and J by 0 bases, with 10 bases between. The CDR3 totals 14 residues. From germline, CDR1 is SGHTA and CDR2 FQGTGA. CDR3 in DNA: TGTGCCAGCAGCTCGGACACCAACTCCTACGAGCAGTACTTC. It encodes CASSSDTNSYEQYF.

The chain employs TRBV21-1 and TRBJ2-7; the table assigns TRBD1, which was not confirmed against the DNA. TRBV21-1 is termed a pseudogene. This CDR3 is built from 15 residues. CDR3 sequence reads: CASSKVPGASYEQYF. CDR3 sequence (DNA): TGTGCCAGCAGCAAAGTTCCAGGGGCCTCCTACGAGCAGTACTTC.

This sequence joins TRBV7-3 and TRBJ2-5; 15 bases agree with TRBD2. The V gene's germline CDR1 is SGHTA and CDR2 FQGTGA. The V segment lost 5 bases and the J segment 1 base; nucleotides outside the gene matches: 2. The CDR3 has 16 amino acids. The CDR3 loop is CASSPGLAGGQETQYF. The CDR3 DNA reads as TGTGCCAGCAGCCCGGGACTAGCGGGGGGCCAAGAGACCCAGTACTTC. Looking up the rest from reference TRBV7-3 and TRBJ2-5 gives the full variable domain: GAGVSQTPSNKVTEKGKYVELRCDPISGHTALYWYRQSLGQGPEFLIYFQGTGAADDSGLPNDRFFAVRPEGSVSTLKIQRTERGDSAVYLCASSPGLAGGQETQYFGPGTRLLVL.

The count of this clone is one. The V call is TRBV27, the J call TRBJ2-7, with 8 bases that match TRBD1. V gave up 2 bases and J gave up 5 bases; unmatched junction bases: 8. Germline assignment: CDR1 MNHEY and CDR2 SMNVEV (reference sequence). The CDR3 consists of 15 residues. This chain's CDR3 is CASSLGWDRFNEQYF. In DNA, the CDR3 is TGTGCCAGCAGTTTAGGATGGGACAGGTTCAACGAGCAGTACTTC.

The chain joins TRBV2 to TRBJ1-4; 9 nucleotides align to TRBD1. CDR1 is SNHLY, CDR2 FYNNEI, per germline. This CDR3 region has 16 residues. V shed 6 bases and J 9 bases; nucleotides not matched to a gene: 14. In DNA form, the CDR3 reads TGTGCCAGCAGGGTCCCGGGACAGGGTTCGGCGAAAAAACTGTTTTTT. It encodes CASRVPGQGSAKKLFF.

In nucleotides, the CDR3 is TGCGCCAGCAGCTTGGGACTAGCGGGGGGCCAATTCACAGATACGCAGTATTTT. Protein: CASSLGLAGGQFTDTQYF. The chain links TRBV5-1 to TRBJ2-3; TRBD2 agrees at 13 bases. The CDR3 is 18 amino acids. V shed 0 bases and J 2 bases; nucleotides not matched to a gene: 6. CDR1 is SGHRS and CDR2 is YFSETQ in the germline V gene.

The chain employs TRBV30 and TRBJ2-4; TRBD2 matches 9 bases. This CDR3 is built from 16 residues. Trimming cost V 0 bases and J 1 base; bases outside gene matches: 4. Germline V lookup: CDR1 GTSNPN, CDR2 SVGIG (reference sequence). CDR3 loop: CAWSVGTSSAKNIQYF. The CDR3 nucleotides are TGTGCCTGGAGTGTCGGGACTAGCTCGGCCAAAAACATTCAGTACTTC. The entire variable domain, with the rest obtained from reference TRBV30 and TRBJ2-4, is as follows: SQTIHQWPATLVQPVGSPLSLECTVEGTSNPNLYWYRQAAGRGLQLLFYSVGIGQISSEVPQNLSASRPQDRQFILSSKKLLLSDSGFYLCAWSVGTSSAKNIQYFGAGTRLSVL.

The CDR3 reads CASSLGAKGAVTEAFF. The CDR3 DNA follows: TGTGCCAGCAGCCTTGGGGCCAAGGGGGCGGTCACTGAAGCTTTCTTT. The chain combines TRBV2 with TRBJ1-1; the match to TRBD1 covers 7 bases. V was pared by 6 bases and J by 4 bases, with 14 bases of the junction left unmatched. This CDR3 is 16 amino acids long. Germline V gene sequence: CDR1 SNHLY, CDR2 FYNNEI.

V is TRBV7-2 and J is TRBJ1-1; no reliable D call. With 4 bases removed from V and 2 bases from J, the gap between germline ends came to 5 bases. There are 12 residues in the CDR3. Germline assignment: CDR1 SGHTA and CDR2 FQGNSA. CDR3 sequence (DNA): TGTGCCAGCAGCTCCTTCAACACTGAAGCTTTCTTT. This codes for CASSSFNTEAFF. Drawing the rest from reference TRBV7-2 and TRBJ1-1, the complete variable domain is GAGVSQSPSNKVTEKGKDVELRCDPISGHTALYWYRQSLGQGLEFLIYFQGNSAPDKSGLPSDRFSAERTGGSVSTLTIQRTQQEDSAVYLCASSSFNTEAFFGQGTRLTVV.

The chain is built from TRBV4-1 and TRBJ2-5, with TRBD2 matching over 9 bases. The CDR3 runs to 15 residues. Germline V gene lookup returns CDR1 MGHRA and CDR2 YSYEKL. Trimming at V came to 0 bases and at J to 6 bases, leaving 5 bases not matched to a gene. CDR3 bases: TGCGCCAGCAGCCAAGACTGGCTAGCGGGGCAGACCCAGTACTTC. Residues: CASSQDWLAGQTQYF.

The V call is TRBV10-2, the J call TRBJ2-7; 8 bases match TRBD2. Germline CDR1 WSHSY, CDR2 SAAADI. The V segment lost 2 bases and the J segment 3 bases; nucleotides outside the gene matches: 6. The CDR3 has 15 residues. The CDR3 coding sequence is TGCGCCAGCAGTGAGACCAGCGGGGGTCACTACGAGCAGTACTTC. Protein: CASSETSGGHYEQYF.

This clone was seen a few times. The DNA is left out, because the CDR3 cannot be placed on it with certainty; the CDR3 is given as TCRdb lists it. The chain links TRBV12-2 to TRBJ2-3; the D segment call TRBD2 is taken from the table without a DNA check. TRBV12-2 is deemed a pseudogene. Inclusive of both ends, the CDR3 amounts to 18 amino acids. CDR3 amino acids: CASRPEVAGGTCTDTQYF.

The chain links TRBV28 to TRBJ2-3; 9 nucleotides line up with TRBD2. The trim removed 5 bases at V and 4 bases at J, leaving 4 bases unmatched. CDR1 and CDR2 (germline): MDHEN, SYDVKM. This CDR3 region has 14 residues. CDR3 residues: CASSGGGVPDTQYF. The CDR3 nucleotides are TGTGCCAGCAGTGGCGGGGGGGTCCCAGATACGCAGTATTTT.

The V gene is TRBV30, the J gene TRBJ1-5; 8 bases are a match to TRBD1. Germline V CDR1 and CDR2: GTSNPN, SVGIG (reference sequence). The length of the CDR3 is 15 residues. V was pared by 1 base and J by 2 bases, with 4 bases of the junction left unmatched. CDR3 residues: CAWSGSGGGNQPQHF. CDR3 DNA: TGTGCCTGGAGTGGTTCAGGGGGCGGCAATCAGCCCCAGCATTTT. The full variable domain, rest sourced from reference TRBV30 and TRBJ1-5, is SQTIHQWPATLVQPVGSPLSLECTVEGTSNPNLYWYRQAAGRGLQLLFYSVGIGQISSEVPQNLSASRPQDRQFILSSKKLLLSDSGFYLCAWSGSGGGNQPQHFGDGTRLSIL.

This clone was found many times. The sample has other DNA sequences that encode this CDR3 too. This chain links TRBV7-2 with TRBJ1-2; the D is unclear. V was clipped by 0 bases and J by 7 bases, with 9 bases between them. The CDR3 sequence is 13 residues long. Germline lookup yields CDR1 SGHTA and CDR2 FQGNSA. CDR3: CASSLAGSGGYTF. CDR3 bases: TGTGCCAGCAGCTTAGCTGGGTCAGGTGGCTACACCTTC.

A few counts support this clone. V and J are TRBV11-2 and TRBJ1-2, with D possibly TRBD1 on 5 matching bases. Trimming left V 5 bases short and J 8 bases short, with 15 bases between. Germline-derived CDR1 and CDR2 are SGHAT and FQNNGV. The CDR3 spans 13 residues. This chain's CDR3 is CASSPGLTGGYTF. CDR3 nucleotide sequence: TGTGCCAGCAGCCCGGGACTCACTGGGGGCTACACCTTC.

The V and J genes are TRBV27 and TRBJ1-1; no definite D call. V lost 0 bases, J lost 0 bases, and 5 bases lay in between. Germline CDR1 MNHEY, CDR2 SMNVEV (reference sequence). The CDR3 is 14 amino acids. CDR3: CASSLSPMNTEAFF. DNA of the CDR3: TGTGCCAGCAGTTTATCCCCTATGAACACTGAAGCTTTCTTT.